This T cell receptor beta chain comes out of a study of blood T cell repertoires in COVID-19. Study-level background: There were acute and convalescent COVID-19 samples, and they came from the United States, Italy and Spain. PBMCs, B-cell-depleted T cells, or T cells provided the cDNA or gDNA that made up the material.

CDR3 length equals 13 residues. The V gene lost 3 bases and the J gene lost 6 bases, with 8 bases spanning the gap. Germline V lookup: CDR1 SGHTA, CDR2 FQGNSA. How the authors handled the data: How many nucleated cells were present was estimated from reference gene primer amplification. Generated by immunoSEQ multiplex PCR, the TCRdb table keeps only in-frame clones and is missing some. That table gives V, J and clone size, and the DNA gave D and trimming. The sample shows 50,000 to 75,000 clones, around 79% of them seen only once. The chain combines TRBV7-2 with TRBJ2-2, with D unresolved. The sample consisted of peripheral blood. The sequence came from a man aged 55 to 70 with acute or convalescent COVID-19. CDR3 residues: CASSFNLAGELFF. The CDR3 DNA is TGTGCCAGCAGCTTCAACCTAGCCGGGGAGCTGTTTTTT.